Listed here are 13 T cell receptor beta chains from one sample, sequenced in a study of blood T cells in healthy people across ages. It was with a sample-barcoded 5' primer and a J-beta primer mix that a second PCR of roughly 6 to 11 cycles was run. TCRdb reanalysed the 5' RACE reads using MiXCR and keeps one entry per CDR3 protein. The sample includes hundreds of thousands of distinct CDR3 sequences, roughly 30% of them seen just once. Input material: blood. The receptors shown here come from a woman aged 80 or older in good health.

This clonotype has more than one count but fewer than ten. The chain couples TRBV5-5 to TRBJ1-2; tentatively, D is TRBD1 (6 bases). The V gene lost 0 bases and the J gene lost 6 bases, with 15 bases spanning the gap. Germline CDR1 SGHKS, CDR2 YYEKEE (reference sequence). The length of the CDR3 is 15 residues. CDR3 sequence reads: CASSLGNRALDGYTF. The CDR3 nucleotides read TGTGCCAGCAGCTTGGGAAACAGGGCGTTGGATGGCTACACCTTC.

This clonotype was recorded at least ten times. The gene calls are TRBV9 and TRBJ2-4, with 9 bases lining up with TRBD1. The CDR3 totals 13 residues. CDR1 is SGDLS, CDR2 YYNGEE, per germline. V gave up 8 bases and J gave up 2 bases; unmatched junction bases: 2. The CDR3 sequence is CASGTGPKNIQYF. CDR3 nucleotides: TGTGCCAGTGGGACAGGGCCCAAAAACATTCAGTACTTC. Combining the CDR3 with reference TRBV9 and TRBJ2-4 gives the whole variable domain DSGVTQTPKHLITATGQRVTLRCSPRSGDLSVYWYQQSLDQGLQFLIQYYNGEERAKGNILERFSAQQFPDLHSELNLSSLELGDSALYFCASGTGPKNIQYFGAGTRLSVL.

CDR3 coding DNA: TGTGCCAGCAGCTTAAAAGGGTCCTACGAGCAGTACTTC. It translates to CASSLKGSYEQYF. The rearrangement links TRBV7-2 to TRBJ2-7, with no clear D. The CDR3 contains 13 residues. V lost 2 bases to trimming and J lost 1 base, with 6 bases between them. Germline V gene data show CDR1 as SGHTA and CDR2 as FQGNSA.

This clonotype occurred many times. The rearrangement uses TRBV6-5 and TRBJ2-3; TRBD2 aligns across 11 bases. The J segment lost 2 bases and the V segment lost 1 base, leaving 8 bases of the junction unmatched. This CDR3 comprises 18 residues. The V gene's germline CDR1 is MNHEY and CDR2 SVGAGI. The chain's CDR3 is CASSYLSIAGGFTDTQYF. CDR3 DNA sequence: TGTGCCAGCAGTTACTTGAGTATAGCGGGGGGGTTCACAGATACGCAGTATTTT.

In the case of this clonotype: Possible read error: a much larger clone is one base away. DNA of the CDR3: TGTGCCAGCACCCCGTGGGTGGGGGGGAATCAGCCCCAGCGTTTT. Amino acids: CASTPWVGGNQPQRF. V usage is TRBV27 and J usage is TRBJ1-5; tentatively, D is TRBD1 (5 bases). Germline V CDR1 and CDR2: MNHEY, SMNVEV (reference sequence). There are 15 residues in the CDR3.

This clonotype was recorded a few times. Since a much larger clone is just one base distant, this may be a read error. The chain uses TRBV29-1 and TRBJ2-3, with D tentatively TRBD2 (6 bases). Looked up from germline, CDR1 is SQVTM and CDR2 is ANQGSEA. This CDR3 has 13 amino acids. Trimming removed 3 bases from V and 2 bases from J, with 9 bases in between. The CDR3 is CSVEGGVTDTQYF. The CDR3 DNA is TGCAGCGTTGAGGGCGGGGTCACAGATACGCAGTATTTT.

V and J are TRBV20-1 and TRBJ2-1; the match to TRBD1 covers 7 bases. From germline, CDR1 is DFQATT and CDR2 SNEGSKA (reference sequence). After removal of 1 base from V and 4 bases from J, the junction contained 4 bases not matched to a gene. The CDR3 totals 14 residues. The CDR3 protein is CSARVGGGYNEQFF. CDR3 in DNA: TGCAGTGCTAGAGTAGGGGGCGGATACAATGAGCAGTTCTTC.

On this clonotype itself: One end of the junction is discordant with germline, which a read error may explain. The chain combines TRBV20-1 with TRBJ2-1; the D is unclear. Germline V CDR1 and CDR2: DFQATT, SNEGSKA (reference sequence). This CDR3 is built from 11 residues. The chain's CDR3 is CSAGGDNEQCF. CDR3 DNA sequence: TGCAGTGCGGGCGGAGACAATGAGCAGTGCTTC.

Points on this clonotype: This clone may be a read error of a much larger clone one base away. The V call is TRBV7-2, the J call TRBJ2-1; tentative D call: TRBD1 (6 bases). Trimming took off 4 bases at V and 4 bases at J, with 11 bases between the two ends. The CDR3 spans 14 residues. The germline V gene has CDR1 SGHTA and CDR2 FQGNSA. CDR3 sequence reads: CASSCRGRYNEQFF. The CDR3 bases are TGTGCCAGCAGCTGCAGGGGCAGGTACAATGAGCAGTTCTTC.

Concerning this clonotype itself: Just one base apart from a much larger clone, this may be a read error. V usage is TRBV7-9 and J usage is TRBJ1-5; D is ambiguous. The CDR3 is made up of 16 amino acids. CDR1 is SEHNR and CDR2 is FQNEAQ in the germline V gene (reference sequence). The CDR3 sequence: CASSDPPYYSNQPLHF. The CDR3 coding sequence is TGTGCCAGCAGCGACCCCCCATACTATAGCAATCAGCCCCTGCATTTT.

The chain joins TRBV30 to TRBJ2-7; D gene unclear. In germline, CDR1 is GTSNPN, CDR2 SVGIG (reference sequence). This CDR3 contains 12 residues. The V and J ends lost 0 bases and 7 bases respectively, with 10 bases between them. The DNA for the CDR3 is TGTGCCTGGAGTGTACGAGATAATGAGCAGTACTTC. Protein sequence: CAWSVRDNEQYF.

This clonotype was detected ten times or more. This chain connects TRBV7-2 to TRBJ1-5; the D is unclear. Germline V lookup: CDR1 SGHTA, CDR2 FQGNSA. V lost 3 bases to trimming and J lost 5 bases, with 8 bases between them. The CDR3 totals 13 residues. CDR3 nucleotide sequence: TGTGCCAGCAGCTTCAAGGGAGATCAGCCCCAGCATTTT. It codes for CASSFKGDQPQHF.

CDR3 sequence reads: CASSLFTVTGELFF. CDR3 DNA sequence: TGTGCCAGCAGCTTATTCACGGTTACCGGGGAGCTGTTTTTT. The chain recombines TRBV7-6 with TRBJ2-2; D is unclear. The V end was cut by 2 bases, the J end by 5 bases, with 9 bases between. Germline loops: CDR1 SGHVS, CDR2 FNYEAQ. This CDR3 is built from 14 residues.